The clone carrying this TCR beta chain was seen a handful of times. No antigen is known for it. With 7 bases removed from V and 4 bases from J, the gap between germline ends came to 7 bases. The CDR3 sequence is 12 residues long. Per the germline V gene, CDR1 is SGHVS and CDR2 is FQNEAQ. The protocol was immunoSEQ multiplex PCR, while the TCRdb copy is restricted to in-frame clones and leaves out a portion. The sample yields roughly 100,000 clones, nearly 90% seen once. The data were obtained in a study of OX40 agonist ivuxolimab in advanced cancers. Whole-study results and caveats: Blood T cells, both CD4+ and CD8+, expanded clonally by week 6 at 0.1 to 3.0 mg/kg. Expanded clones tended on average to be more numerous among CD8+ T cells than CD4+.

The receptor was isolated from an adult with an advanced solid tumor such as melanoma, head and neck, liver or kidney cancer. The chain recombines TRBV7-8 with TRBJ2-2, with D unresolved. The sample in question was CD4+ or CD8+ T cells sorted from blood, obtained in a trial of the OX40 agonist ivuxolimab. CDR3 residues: CASISRTGELFF. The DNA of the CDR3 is TGTGCCAGCATCTCCCGCACCGGGGAGCTGTTTTTT. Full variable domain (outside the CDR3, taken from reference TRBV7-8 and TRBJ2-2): GAGVSQSPRYKVAKRGQDVALRCDPISGHVSLFWYQQALGQGPEFLTYFQNEAQLDKSGLPSDRFFAERPEGSVSTLKIQRTQQEDSAVYLCASISRTGELFFGEGSRLTVL.